The 9 T cell receptor beta chains in this list originate from one sample, sequenced in a study of cytomegalovirus exposure and HLA in healthy donors. The study ran its PCR with 60 Vbeta and 13 Jbeta primers. The protocol was immunoSEQ multiplex PCR, while the TCRdb copy is restricted to in-frame clones and leaves out a portion. The table includes about 160,000 clones, 81% detected once. Specimen: PBMCs. The receptors shown here come from a woman aged 45-59 years in good health and CMV-seronegative.

J is TRBJ2-5 and V is TRBV30; D remains ambiguous. The CDR3 has 14 residues. Trimming removed 1 base at V and 4 bases at J, with 13 bases between. The germline V gene has CDR1 GTSNPN and CDR2 SVGIG (reference sequence). The CDR3 DNA sequence: TGTGCCTGGAGTGCCCTTGGGCCAGTAGAGACCCAGTACTTC. It yields the protein CAWSALGPVETQYF.

This clone was picked up one time. The chain joins TRBV9 to TRBJ2-1, with 7 bases identical to TRBD2. Per the germline V gene, CDR1 is SGDLS and CDR2 is YYNGEE. V shed 2 bases and J 7 bases; nucleotides not matched to a gene: 9. The CDR3 covers 15 residues. The CDR3 sequence is CASSVGAGDRNEQFF. The CDR3 bases are TGTGCCAGCAGCGTCGGGGCGGGAGATCGGAATGAGCAGTTCTTC.

The chain links TRBV7-9 to TRBJ1-2, with TRBD1 identical over 10 bases. V was pared by 7 bases and J by 8 bases, with 19 bases of the junction left unmatched. The CDR3 loop spans 17 amino acids. Germline V lookup: CDR1 SEHNR, CDR2 FQNEAQ (reference sequence). CDR3 nucleotide sequence: TGTGCCAGCAATTTACCGGGACAGGGGCCGGCGTTGGAAGGCTACACCTTC. Its protein product is CASNLPGQGPALEGYTF.

This chain connects TRBV19 to TRBJ1-1; possibly TRBD1 for D (5 bases). V was trimmed by 7 bases and J by 1 base, leaving 13 bases between them. This CDR3 has 14 residues. Germline lookup yields CDR1 LNHDA and CDR2 SQIVND (reference sequence). CDR3 loop: CASISGLANTEAFF. The DNA of the CDR3 is TGTGCCAGTATTTCGGGACTTGCGAACACTGAAGCTTTCTTT.

This chain connects TRBV16 to TRBJ2-1; 10 bases are a match to TRBD2. Germline V gives CDR1 KGHSY, CDR2 FQNENV. The J segment lost 9 bases and the V segment lost 0 bases, leaving 8 bases of the junction unmatched. The CDR3 covers 16 residues. The CDR3 region has the DNA TGTGCCAGCAGCCAATCGGGACTAGCGACGCTTCCTGAGCAGTTCTTC. Its translation is CASSQSGLATLPEQFF.

The V call is TRBV7-2, the J call TRBJ2-3; tentatively, D is TRBD1 (6 bases). CDR1 is SGHTA, CDR2 FQGNSA, per germline. V dropped 2 bases and J dropped 2 bases, with 11 bases sitting between them. This CDR3 contains 15 residues. The CDR3 DNA sequence: TGTGCCAGCAGCTTAAAGACAGGCCCCACAGATACGCAGTATTTT. It specifies CASSLKTGPTDTQYF.

This clone was seen only once. The rearrangement joins TRBV19 to TRBJ2-3; 7 positions match TRBD1. CDR3 length equals 15 residues. The ends lost 11 bases at V and 5 bases at J; junction bases unmatched: 16. Germline CDR1 reads LNHDA; CDR2 reads SQIVND (reference sequence). This chain's CDR3 is CACTTTGLVGDTQYF. For the CDR3, the DNA is TGTGCCTGTACTACGACAGGGCTCGTCGGAGATACGCAGTATTTT.

V and J are TRBV6-1 and TRBJ1-2; no clear D. The CDR3 length is 14 residues. Germline-derived CDR1 and CDR2 are MNHNS and SASEGT. The V gene lost 1 base and the J gene lost 8 bases, with 14 bases spanning the gap. For the CDR3, the DNA is TGTGCCAGCAGTGAAGGTCAGGCAAGTAGGGGCTACACCTTC. This translates into CASSEGQASRGYTF.

This chain uses TRBV7-9 with TRBJ1-4; possible D gene TRBD1, 5 bases. V was clipped by 5 bases and J by 5 bases, with 9 bases between them. Germline CDR1 and CDR2: SEHNR and FQNEAQ (reference sequence). CDR3 length equals 13 residues. The CDR3 sequence is CASSPQGNEKLFF. The DNA of the CDR3 is TGTGCCAGCAGCCCCCAGGGAAATGAAAAACTGTTTTTT.